This T cell receptor (beta chain) was identified during a study of shared clonotypes between healthy human individuals. Investigators spread the genomic DNA of each subset evenly over several immunoSEQ plates. TCRdb keeps only in-frame clones here, not all; method: immunoSEQ multiplex PCR. The repertoire includes a few million clones, 85% to 95% of them detected once, and under 0.15% sits in the top ten. The germline gives CDR1 SGHRS, CDR2 YFSETQ. The CDR3 totals 15 residues. V lost 4 bases, J lost 0 bases, and 11 bases lay in between. Free of recent acute infections or vaccinations, the donors were healthy HIV-negative adults.

The TCR comes from a man younger than 35 in good health. Sequencing was carried out using naive CD4+ T cells sorted from blood. The subset was: CD45RA+ positively selected. This chain joins TRBV5-1 and TRBJ2-1, with D perhaps matching TRBD1 (6 bases). In DNA, the CDR3 is TGCGCCAGCAGCCTACGGGACATCTCCTACAATGAGCAGTTCTTC. The encoded protein is CASSLRDISYNEQFF.